A single sample gave rise to the 31 T cell receptor beta chains below, sequenced in a study of T cell clusters in autoimmune cytopenias. Tens of thousands of genome equivalents of blood DNA were amplified for TRB. TRB rearrangements were amplified by touch-down multiplex PCR with mixed TRB-A/B primers. TCRdb re-called the multiplex PCR reads and catalogs CDR3 proteins one per entry, DNA excluded. In all, the sample yields around 7,400 distinct CDR3 sequences. Sample: peripheral blood. These receptors came from a human donor with an autoimmune cytopenia or autoimmune hepatitis (not recorded which).

The V call is TRBV11-2, the J call TRBJ2-7; TCRdb's D call of TRBD2 is untestable without DNA. CDR3 length equals 12 residues. Germline values: CDR1 SGHAT, CDR2 FQNNGV. CDR3 region: CASSDLRAKQYF.

The chain joins TRBV13 to TRBJ1-2. This CDR3 region has 14 residues. The germline gives CDR1 PRHDT, CDR2 FYEKMQ (reference sequence). CDR3: CASSLGDMVYGYTF.

V and J are TRBV25-1 and TRBJ1-6. The CDR3 covers 14 residues. Germline V CDR1 and CDR2: MGHDK, SYGVNS. This CDR3 is CASSESQGYSPLHF.

This chain uses TRBV20-1 with TRBJ1-1. The germline gives CDR1 DFQATT, CDR2 SNEGSKA (reference sequence). This CDR3 has 12 amino acids. The CDR3 protein is CSARVVNTEAFF.

This clonotype registers medium-sized (0.01 to 0.1%) by frequency. The chain couples TRBV29-1 to TRBJ1-1; the D call of TRBD1 rests on TCRdb alone, since no DNA is present to check it. From germline, CDR1 is SQVTM and CDR2 ANQGSEA. The CDR3 runs to 13 residues. CDR3 sequence reads: CSVKVQGSTEAFF.

This clonotype is called medium-sized based on its frequency. CDR3 sequence: CASSSGLPGSGNTIYF. The chain links TRBV7-2 to TRBJ1-3. The CDR3 consists of 16 residues. Germline assignment: CDR1 SGHTA and CDR2 FQGNSA. Variable domain in full (rest from reference TRBV7-2 and TRBJ1-3): GAGVSQSPSNKVTEKGKDVELRCDPISGHTALYWYRQSLGQGLEFLIYFQGNSAPDKSGLPSDRFSAERTGGSVSTLTIQRTQQEDSAVYLCASSSGLPGSGNTIYFGEGSWLTVV.

The chain joins TRBV2 to TRBJ1-5. This CDR3 contains 13 residues. Germline V gene data show CDR1 as SNHLY and CDR2 as FYNNEI. The CDR3 reads CASTQNSNQPQHF.

This CDR3 reads CASSFTRRLKGGDTEAFF. The rearrangement uses TRBV12-3 or TRBV12-4 and TRBJ1-1. The CDR3 has 18 residues.

V and J are TRBV20-1 and TRBJ1-4; TCRdb designates TRBD1, a call that cannot be tested without DNA. Looked up from germline, CDR1 is DFQATT and CDR2 is SNEGSKA (reference sequence). CDR3 length: 16 residues. This CDR3 is CSARDPLTKWYEKLFF.

This clonotype is labeled medium-sized based on frequency. The chain carries TRBV6-5 and TRBJ2-2; as DNA is missing, the TRBD2 call by TCRdb cannot be tested. Per germline, CDR1 MNHEY and CDR2 SVGAGI. The CDR3 consists of 17 residues. CDR3 sequence: CASSYLRTSENTGELFF.

The chain employs TRBV18 and TRBJ2-3; TCRdb's D call of TRBD2 is untestable without DNA. This CDR3 has 16 residues. CDR1 KGHSH and CDR2 LQKENI come from the germline V gene. CDR3 in amino acids: CASSPPSGRIADTQYF.

The chain is built from TRBV4-2 and TRBJ2-1; TCRdb gives TRBD2 as the D gene, but with no DNA this cannot be confirmed. The CDR3 runs to 18 residues. The germline V gene encodes CDR1 LGHNA and CDR2 YNFKEQ. The CDR3: CASSQDSSSGSSYNEQFF.

The J gene is TRBJ2-1, the V gene TRBV5-4. The CDR3 extends over 16 amino acids. Germline assignment: CDR1 SGHNT and CDR2 YYREEE (reference sequence). Here the CDR3 reads CASSLIKTGLYNEQFF. The whole variable domain, filled in from reference TRBV5-4 and TRBJ2-1, reads ETGVTQSPTHLIKTRGQQVTLRCSSQSGHNTVSWYQQALGQGPQFIFQYYREEENGRGNFPPRFSGLQFPNYSSELNVNALELDDSALYLCASSLIKTGLYNEQFFGPGTRLTVL.

This rearrangement joins TRBV10-2 to TRBJ1-5; TCRdb outputs TRBD1, but without DNA this stays unchecked. The CDR3 runs 19 residues. Looked up from germline, CDR1 is WSHSY and CDR2 is SAAADI. The CDR3 region is CASSESPPDRAHSNQPQHF.

This clonotype ranks as medium-sized (0.01 to 0.1%) in terms of frequency. The CDR3 is CSAPLDRRNTIYF. The genes are TRBV20-1 and TRBJ1-3; the D call from TCRdb, TRBD1, cannot be confirmed without DNA. This CDR3 has 13 residues. Germline V gene data show CDR1 as DFQATT and CDR2 as SNEGSKA (reference sequence).

This clonotype ranks as medium-sized in terms of frequency. The J gene is TRBJ1-1, the V gene TRBV20-1; no DNA is available, so the TRBD1 call from TCRdb remains unchecked. The length of the CDR3 is 12 residues. The germline V gene encodes CDR1 DFQATT and CDR2 SNEGSKA (reference sequence). The CDR3 reads CSAKGHVSIAFF.

This sequence joins TRBV29-1 and TRBJ1-2; TCRdb proposes TRBD1, but this gene call is untestable without DNA. The CDR3 has 14 amino acids. CDR1 and CDR2 from the germline V gene are SQVTM and ANQGSEA. The CDR3 spells CSVTETGTGEGYTF.

The V call is TRBV11-2, the J call TRBJ1-2. Germline-derived CDR1 and CDR2 are SGHAT and FQNNGV. This CDR3 comprises 14 residues. CDR3 protein: CASSLEPGTPGYTF.

By frequency, this clonotype registers medium-sized. The genes are TRBV6-1 and TRBJ1-1; TCRdb outputs TRBD1, but without DNA this stays unchecked. Per germline, CDR1 MNHNS and CDR2 SASEGT. The CDR3 spans 11 residues. The CDR3 spells CASKRQAEAFF.

This clonotype registers medium-sized (0.01 to 0.1%) by frequency. The V gene is TRBV6-1, the J gene TRBJ1-2; there is no DNA to check the TCRdb D call of TRBD1. The CDR3 runs to 13 residues. Per the germline V gene, CDR1 is MNHNS and CDR2 is SASEGT. The CDR3 loop reads CASEVEGGYGYTF.

The rearrangement uses TRBV2 and TRBJ2-1; there is no DNA to check the TCRdb D call of TRBD1. This CDR3 comprises 14 residues. CDR1 SNHLY and CDR2 FYNNEI come from the germline V gene. CDR3 sequence: CASSARYREGGQFF.

The chain is built from TRBV28 and TRBJ2-5; TCRdb designates TRBD2, a call that cannot be tested without DNA. In germline, CDR1 is MDHEN, CDR2 SYDVKM. This CDR3 is 19 amino acids long. CDR3 residues: CASSSLPRTSGRAWETQYF. Complete variable domain (other parts from reference TRBV28 and TRBJ2-5): DVKVTQSSRYLVKRTGEKVFLECVQDMDHENMFWYRQDPGLGLRLIYFSYDVKMKEKGDIPEGYSVSREKKERFSLILESASTNQTSMYLCASSSLPRTSGRAWETQYFGPGTRLLVL.

In terms of frequency, this clonotype is medium-sized. This rearrangement joins TRBV20-1 to TRBJ2-1. Germline values: CDR1 DFQATT, CDR2 SNEGSKA (reference sequence). The CDR3 consists of 11 residues. The CDR3: CSAPDHNEQFF.

The rearrangement links TRBV12-3 or TRBV12-4 to TRBJ1-5. This CDR3 spans 14 amino acids. The CDR3 loop is CASSLGNSNQPQHF.

V gene TRBV10-3 combines with J gene TRBJ1-5. The germline V gene has CDR1 ENHRY and CDR2 SYGVKD. This CDR3 is 15 amino acids long. The CDR3 spells CAISASVISNQPQHF.

The CDR3 here is CASSDLAGGPGELFF. The genes are TRBV6-4 and TRBJ2-2; the D call from TCRdb, TRBD2, cannot be confirmed without DNA. Germline CDR1 reads MRHNA; CDR2 reads SNTAGT. This CDR3 is 15 amino acids long.

This clonotype is identified as medium-sized from frequency. V usage is TRBV12-3 or TRBV12-4 and J usage is TRBJ2-7. The CDR3 loop spans 16 amino acids. CDR3 in amino acids: CASSSKDGTNTYEQYF.

This chain links TRBV27 with TRBJ2-3; the D call of TRBD2 rests on TCRdb alone, since no DNA is present to check it. Germline-derived CDR1 and CDR2 are MNHEY and SMNVEV (reference sequence). The CDR3 consists of 18 residues. CDR3 in amino acids: CASSRRTMWGFRADTQYF.

The chain combines TRBV18 with TRBJ2-2; the TCRdb call, TRBD2, lacks DNA for checking. The CDR3 contains 16 residues. The germline CDR1 and CDR2 sequences are KGHSH and LQKENI. The chain's CDR3 is CASSPTSGHRTGELFF.

This chain connects TRBV11-2 to TRBJ2-3; TCRdb lists TRBD1, though no DNA is available to test this call. CDR1 and CDR2 (germline): SGHAT, FQNNGV. The CDR3 runs 15 residues. CDR3: CASSLRGGPTDTQYF.

The chain couples TRBV10-2 to TRBJ1-1; without DNA, the TCRdb call of TRBD1 cannot be checked. The CDR3 is 16 residues long. The V gene's germline CDR1 is WSHSY and CDR2 SAAADI. CDR3 residues: CASSPGQGKSWTEAFF.